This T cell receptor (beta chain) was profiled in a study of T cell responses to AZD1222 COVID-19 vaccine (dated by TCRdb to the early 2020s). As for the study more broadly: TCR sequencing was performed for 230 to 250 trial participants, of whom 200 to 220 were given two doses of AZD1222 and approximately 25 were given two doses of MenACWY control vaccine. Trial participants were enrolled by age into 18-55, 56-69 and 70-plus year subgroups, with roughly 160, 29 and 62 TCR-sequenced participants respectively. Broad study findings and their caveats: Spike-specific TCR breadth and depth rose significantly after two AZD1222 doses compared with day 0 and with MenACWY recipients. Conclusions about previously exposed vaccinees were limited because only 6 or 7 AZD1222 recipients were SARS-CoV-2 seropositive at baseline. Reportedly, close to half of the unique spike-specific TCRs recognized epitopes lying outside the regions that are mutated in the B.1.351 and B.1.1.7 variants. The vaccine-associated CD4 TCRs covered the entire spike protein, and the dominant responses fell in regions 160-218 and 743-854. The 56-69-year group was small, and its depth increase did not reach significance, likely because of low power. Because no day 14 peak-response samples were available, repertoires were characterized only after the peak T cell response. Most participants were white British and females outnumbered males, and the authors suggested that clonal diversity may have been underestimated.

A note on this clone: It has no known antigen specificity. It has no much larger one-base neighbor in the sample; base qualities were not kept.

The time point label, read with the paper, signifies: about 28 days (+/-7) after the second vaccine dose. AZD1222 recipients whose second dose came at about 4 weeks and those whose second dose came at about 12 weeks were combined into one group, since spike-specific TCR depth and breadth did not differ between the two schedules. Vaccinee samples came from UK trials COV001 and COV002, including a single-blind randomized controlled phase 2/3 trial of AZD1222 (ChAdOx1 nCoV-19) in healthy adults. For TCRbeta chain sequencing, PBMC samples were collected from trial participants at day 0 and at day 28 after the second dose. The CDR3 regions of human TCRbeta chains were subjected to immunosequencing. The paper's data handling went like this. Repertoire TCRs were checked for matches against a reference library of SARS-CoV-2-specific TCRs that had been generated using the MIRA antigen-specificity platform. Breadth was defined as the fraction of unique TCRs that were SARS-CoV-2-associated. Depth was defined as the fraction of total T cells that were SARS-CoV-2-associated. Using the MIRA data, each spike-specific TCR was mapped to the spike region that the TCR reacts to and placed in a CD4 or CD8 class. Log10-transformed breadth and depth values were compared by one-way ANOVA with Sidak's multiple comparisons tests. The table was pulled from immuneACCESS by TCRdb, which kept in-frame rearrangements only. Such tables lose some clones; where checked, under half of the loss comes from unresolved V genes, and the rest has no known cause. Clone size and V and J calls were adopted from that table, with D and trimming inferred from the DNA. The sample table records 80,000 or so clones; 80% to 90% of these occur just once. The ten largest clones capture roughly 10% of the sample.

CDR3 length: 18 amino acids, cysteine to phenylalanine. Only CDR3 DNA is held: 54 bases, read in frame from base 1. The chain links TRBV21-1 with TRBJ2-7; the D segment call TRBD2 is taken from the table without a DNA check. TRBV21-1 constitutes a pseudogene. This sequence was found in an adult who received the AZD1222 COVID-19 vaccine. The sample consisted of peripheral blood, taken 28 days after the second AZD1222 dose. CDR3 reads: CASSKGGVRGAPTYEQYF. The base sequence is TGTGCCAGCAGCAAAGGGGGAGTGCGGGGGGCCCCTACCTACGAGCAGTACTTC.